This T cell receptor (beta chain) comes out of a study of T-cell memory formation after mild COVID-19. The V gene lost 5 bases and the J gene lost 1 base, with 14 bases spanning the gap. The length of the CDR3 is 15 residues. Germline CDR1 SGHTA, CDR2 FQGNSA. One entry per CDR3 protein results from TCRdb running MiXCR on the 5' RACE reads. The data hold roughly 260,000 distinct CDR3 sequences, with less than 20% observed a single time. The clonotype originates from a young man who had mild COVID-19 (a few samples of this study predate the infection). Cell type and time point are not known. Specimen: PBMCs or a T cell subset sorted from them (not recorded which). The chain is built from TRBV7-2 and TRBJ2-5; no reliable D call. The CDR3 coding sequence is TGTGCCAGCAGCCGACGGACCCCGGCCCAAGAGACCCAGTACTTC. It is translated as CASSRRTPAQETQYF.